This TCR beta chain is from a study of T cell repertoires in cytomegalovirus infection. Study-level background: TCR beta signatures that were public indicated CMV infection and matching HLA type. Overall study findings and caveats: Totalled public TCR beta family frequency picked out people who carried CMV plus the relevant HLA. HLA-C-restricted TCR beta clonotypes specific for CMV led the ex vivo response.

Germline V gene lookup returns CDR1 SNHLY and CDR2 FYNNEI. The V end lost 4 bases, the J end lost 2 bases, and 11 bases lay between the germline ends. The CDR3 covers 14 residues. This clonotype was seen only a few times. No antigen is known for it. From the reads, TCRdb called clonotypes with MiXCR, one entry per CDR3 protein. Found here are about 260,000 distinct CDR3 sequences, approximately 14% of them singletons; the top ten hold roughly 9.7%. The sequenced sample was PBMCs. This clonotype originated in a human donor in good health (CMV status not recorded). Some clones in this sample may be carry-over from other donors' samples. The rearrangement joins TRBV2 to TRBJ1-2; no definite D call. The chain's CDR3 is CASSVGSTNYGYTF. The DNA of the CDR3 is TGTGCCAGCAGTGTGGGCAGCACCAACTATGGCTACACCTTC.